This T cell receptor beta chain was documented in a study of CD8 T cells in Susac syndrome. Reverse transcription used roughly 0.5 to 1 ug RNA and random hexamers. TCRdb analysed the immunoSEQ multiplex PCR reads with MiXCR anew, one entry per CDR3 protein. The table has 230,000 or so distinct CDR3 sequences, 95% seen once. Through negative isolation, CD4+ and CD8+ T cells were obtained, while TEMRA cells were enriched using FACS. Germline lookup yields CDR1 SGHRS and CDR2 YFSETQ. V gave up 0 bases and J gave up 6 bases; unmatched junction bases: 11. This CDR3 has 17 residues. The V and J genes are TRBV5-1 and TRBJ2-3, with 9 bases identical to TRBD2. This receptor was taken from a human donor with multiple sclerosis. The sample was CD4+ T cells from PBMCs. Here the CDR3 DNA reads TGCGCCAGCAGCTTGGATGCAGCGGGAGGCCCAGGCGATACGCAGTATTTT. Protein product: CASSLDAAGGPGDTQYF.